This TCR beta chain derives from a study of cytomegalovirus exposure and HLA in healthy donors. Study background: An earlier analysis identified 120 million or so unique TCR beta sequences in 150 million to 200 million T cells.

Study findings and constraints: Analysis performed later found more than 15,000 TCR beta sequences associated with HLA alleles at 0.05 false discovery rate. Indistinguishability led to the exclusion of some V segments, TRBV6-2 and TRBV6-3 included.

The PCR contained 60 Vbeta and 13 Jbeta primers. Generated by immunoSEQ multiplex PCR, the TCRdb table keeps only in-frame clones and is missing some. The top ten hold about 4% of the sample, which has about 180,000 clones, 77% seen once. At the time of sampling, donors were nominally healthy, though unrecorded immune exposures were likely. Remarks on this clone: What it binds is not known.

Germline CDR1 LGHNA, CDR2 YNFKEQ. The V and J ends lost 4 bases and 0 bases respectively, with 13 bases between them. The CDR3 runs to 15 residues. The gene calls are TRBV4-2 and TRBJ2-7, with a tentative D call TRBD2 (6 bases). Specimen: PBMCs. The receptor was derived from an older woman in good health and CMV-seropositive. This chain's CDR3 is CASSLDRDFSYEQYF. CDR3 DNA sequence: TGTGCCAGCAGCCTTGACCGGGACTTCTCCTACGAGCAGTACTTC.